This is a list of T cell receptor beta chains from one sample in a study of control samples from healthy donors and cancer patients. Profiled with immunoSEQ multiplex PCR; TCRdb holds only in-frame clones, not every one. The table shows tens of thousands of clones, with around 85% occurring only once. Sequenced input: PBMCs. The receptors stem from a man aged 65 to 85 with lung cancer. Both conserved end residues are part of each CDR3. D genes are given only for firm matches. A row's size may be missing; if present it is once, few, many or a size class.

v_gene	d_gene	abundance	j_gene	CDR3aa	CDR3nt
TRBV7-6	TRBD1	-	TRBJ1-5	CASSLVGRGLIQPQHF	TGTGCCAGCAGCTTAGTGGGCAGGGGGCTAATTCAGCCCCAGCATTTT
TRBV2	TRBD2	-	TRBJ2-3	CASWGLAGKYTDTQYF	TGTGCCAGCTGGGGACTAGCGGGGAAATACACAGATACGCAGTATTTT
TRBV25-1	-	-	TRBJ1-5	CASSWVSSNQPQHF	TGTGCCAGCAGTTGGGTATCTAGCAATCAGCCCCAGCATTTT
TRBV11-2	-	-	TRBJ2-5	CASSPQDLIRETQYF	TGTGCCAGCAGCCCCCAGGACTTAATAAGGGAGACCCAGTACTTC
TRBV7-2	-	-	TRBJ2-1	CASSSGQSNEQFF	TGTGCCAGCAGCTCCGGACAGAGCAATGAGCAGTTCTTC
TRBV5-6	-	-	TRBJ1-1	CASSLVVTLYTEAFF	TGTGCCAGCAGCTTGGTGGTGACACTGTACACTGAAGCTTTCTTT
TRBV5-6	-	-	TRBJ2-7	CASSLDRLAYEQYF	TGTGCCAGCAGCTTGGACAGGTTAGCCTACGAGCAGTACTTC
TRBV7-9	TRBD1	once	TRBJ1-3	CASSIRTGGYGNTIYF	TGTGCCAGCAGCATCCGGACAGGGGGCTATGGAAACACCATATATTTT
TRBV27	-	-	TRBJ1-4	CASRSISGNEKLFF	TGTGCCAGCAGGAGTATAAGTGGAAATGAAAAACTGTTTTTT
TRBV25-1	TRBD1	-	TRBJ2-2	CASSRQDRVAGELFF	TGTGCCAGCAGCCGACAGGACAGGGTCGCAGGGGAGCTGTTTTTT
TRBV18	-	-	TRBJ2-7	CASSPLSGDEQYF	TGTGCCAGCTCACCATTGTCGGGCGACGAGCAGTACTTC
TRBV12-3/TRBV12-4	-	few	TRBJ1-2	CASSPGASYGYTF	TGTGCCAGCAGCCCCGGGGCCAGCTATGGCTACACCTTC